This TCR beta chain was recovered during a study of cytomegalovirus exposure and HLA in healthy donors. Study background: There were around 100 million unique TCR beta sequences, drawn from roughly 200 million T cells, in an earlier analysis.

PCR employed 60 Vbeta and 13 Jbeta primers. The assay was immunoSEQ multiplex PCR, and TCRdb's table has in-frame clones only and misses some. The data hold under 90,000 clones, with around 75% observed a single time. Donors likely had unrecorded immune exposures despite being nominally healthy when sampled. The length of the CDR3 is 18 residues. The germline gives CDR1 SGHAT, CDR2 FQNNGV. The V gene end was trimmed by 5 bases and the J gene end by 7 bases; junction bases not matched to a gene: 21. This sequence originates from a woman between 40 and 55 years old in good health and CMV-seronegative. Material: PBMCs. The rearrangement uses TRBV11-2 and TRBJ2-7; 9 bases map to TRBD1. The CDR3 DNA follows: TGTGCCAGCAGCCAGGGACAGGGTTATCGTCCACTACGAGAGGAGCAGTACTTC. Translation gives CASSQGQGYRPLREEQYF.